The sequence of this TCR beta chain was determined in a study of long-term antiretroviral therapy in people with HIV. A remark on this clone: Its antigen is not known.

They ran version v3.0 of the immunoSEQ assay at survey level. Samples were sequenced targeting about 35,000-50,000 T-cell genomes each. Assay used: immunoSEQ multiplex PCR; TCRdb lists only in-frame clones, some missing. The sample has more than 35,000 clones, approximately 85% seen once. General study points: It was observed that HIV repertoires exhibited narrower CDR3 length ranges than controls. Pre-ART clonal expansion yielded clones that dominated the repertoire at all time points. In samples taken after ART, diversity increased but remained below transplant donor control levels.

The sample in question was unsorted PBMCs, obtained 2.2 years after starting antiretroviral therapy. This clonotype originated in a young man with HIV.

CDR3 region: CASSQGETRSYGYTF. The DNA for the CDR3 is TGCGCCAGCAGCCAAGGGGAGACCCGGTCCTATGGCTACACCTTC. The J gene is TRBJ1-2, the V gene TRBV4-1; no definite D call. V was trimmed by 1 base and J by 4 bases, leaving 13 bases between them. CDR3 length equals 15 residues. Per the germline V gene, CDR1 is MGHRA and CDR2 is YSYEKL.